This T cell receptor (beta chain) emerged from a study of T-cell reconstitution after alpha-beta-depleted transplantation in children. This clonotype was detected once. Germline V CDR1 and CDR2: MNHEY, SVGAGI. V gave up 0 bases and J gave up 2 bases, with 16 bases separating them. This CDR3 has 18 amino acids. This sample's TCRbeta library carried unique molecular identifier barcodes. TCRdb itself ran the PCR reads through MiXCR, one entry per CDR3 protein. The table has fewer than 550,000 distinct CDR3 sequences, under 13% seen once; the top ten hold roughly 5.5%. This chain joins TRBV6-5 and TRBJ2-2; TRBD1 might be the D (6 bases). Sequenced here: PBMCs from the stem cell graft donor, sampled from the stem cell graft. The receptor's source is a human donor who donated a stem cell graft to a child with acute myeloid leukemia. The CDR3 DNA reads as TGTGCCAGCAGTTACTCGAGACGGACAGCGGACAACACCGGGGAGCTGTTTTTT. Translated, it gives CASSYSRRTADNTGELFF.